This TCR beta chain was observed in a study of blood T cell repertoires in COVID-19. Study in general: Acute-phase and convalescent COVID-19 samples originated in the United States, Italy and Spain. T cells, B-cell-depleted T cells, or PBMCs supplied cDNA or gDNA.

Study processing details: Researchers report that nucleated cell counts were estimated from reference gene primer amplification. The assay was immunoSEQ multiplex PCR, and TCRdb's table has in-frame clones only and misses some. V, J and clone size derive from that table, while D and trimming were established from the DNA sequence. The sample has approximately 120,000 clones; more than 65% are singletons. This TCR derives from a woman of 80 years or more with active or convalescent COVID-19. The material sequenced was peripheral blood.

CDR3 loop: CASSFERGEETQYF. In nucleotides, the CDR3 is TGTGCCAGCAGCTTTGAGCGGGGGGAAGAGACCCAGTACTTC. This rearrangement joins TRBV7-3 to TRBJ2-5, with 9 nucleotides matching TRBD2. Germline assignment: CDR1 SGHTA and CDR2 FQGTGA. The V and J ends lost 3 bases and 3 bases, in that order; junction bases with no gene match: 2. The CDR3 consists of 14 residues.